The T cell receptor (beta chain) under discussion was sequenced for a study of blood T cell repertoires in COVID-19. At the level of the study: Collection of acute and convalescent COVID-19 samples took place in the United States, Italy and Spain. PBMCs, B-cell-depleted T cells, or T cells provided the cDNA or gDNA that made up the material.

Methods used by the authors: Nucleated cell counts were estimated from reference gene primer amplification. TCRdb's copy holds only in-frame clones and misses some; the assay was immunoSEQ multiplex PCR. V and J calls and clone size are those listed in that table; D and trimming were worked out from the DNA. The repertoire holds about 62,000 clones, with 80% to 95% as singletons. The CDR3 spans 18 residues. Trimming removed 9 bases from V and 0 bases from J; junction bases left unmatched: 16. From germline, CDR1 is LNHDA and CDR2 SQIVND (reference sequence). The sample consisted of peripheral blood. The TCR was taken from a human donor in a cohort sampled during active COVID-19. The gene calls are TRBV19 and TRBJ1-5, with 8 bases lining up with TRBD1. In DNA, the CDR3 is TGTGCCAGCAGGGTTTCAGGGGGCGCGCGGGATAGCAATCAGCCCCAGCATTTT. It yields the protein CASRVSGGARDSNQPQHF. Full variable domain (missing parts from reference TRBV19 and TRBJ1-5): DGGITQSPKYLFRKEGQNVTLSCEQNLNHDAMYWYRQDPGQGLRLIYYSQIVNDFQKGDIAEGYSVSREKKESFPLTVTSAQKNPTAFYLCASRVSGGARDSNQPQHFGDGTRLSIL.